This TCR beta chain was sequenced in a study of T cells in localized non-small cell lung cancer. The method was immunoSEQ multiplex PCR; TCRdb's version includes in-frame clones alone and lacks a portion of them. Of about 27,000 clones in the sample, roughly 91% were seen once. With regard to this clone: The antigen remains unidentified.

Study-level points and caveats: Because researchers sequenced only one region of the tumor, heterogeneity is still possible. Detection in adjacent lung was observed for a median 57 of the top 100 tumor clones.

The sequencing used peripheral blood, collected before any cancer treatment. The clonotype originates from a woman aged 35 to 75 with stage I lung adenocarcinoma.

This CDR3 reads CASSTGTSGRRYNEQFF. The CDR3 region has the DNA TGTGCCAGCAGCACCGGGACTAGCGGGAGAAGATACAATGAGCAGTTCTTC. The V call is TRBV11-3, the J call TRBJ2-1; 14 positions match TRBD2. The germline CDR1 and CDR2 sequences are SGHNT and YENEEA. V was pared by 5 bases and J by 4 bases, with 7 bases of the junction left unmatched. This CDR3 is built from 17 residues.